A selection of T cell receptor beta chains follows, all from one sample in a study of beta chain features in type 1 diabetes. Generated by immunoSEQ multiplex PCR, the TCRdb table keeps only in-frame clones and is missing some. The sample contains about 620,000 clones, 15% to 19% of which appear only once. Sequenced: naive CD4+ T cells from blood. All receptors derive from a man between 18 and 29 years old in good health. Each CDR3 is given with its conserved first and last residue. A row's size may be missing; if present it is once, few, many or a size class.

clone size: few
J gene: TRBJ2-2
V gene: TRBV29-1
CDR3 protein: CSVGTSTGELFF

clone size: few
J gene: TRBJ2-7
V gene: TRBV4-1
CDR3 protein: CASSQPRDTSYEQYF

clone size: .
J gene: TRBJ2-1
V gene: TRBV7-3
CDR3 protein: CASSPIPGQVLNEQFF

clone size: few
J gene: TRBJ2-5
V gene: TRBV28
CDR3 protein: CASSLEWETQYF

clone size: .
J gene: TRBJ2-1
V gene: TRBV11-3
CDR3 protein: CASSLDRGDYNEQFF

clone size: .
J gene: TRBJ1-4
V gene: TRBV21-1
CDR3 protein: CASRTGTGKLREKLFF

clone size: few
J gene: TRBJ2-1
V gene: TRBV14
CDR3 protein: CASSQGRGANSYNEQFF

clone size: .
J gene: TRBJ1-2
V gene: TRBV5-1
CDR3 protein: CASSLGTENYGYTF

clone size: .
J gene: TRBJ2-5
V gene: TRBV7-2
CDR3 protein: CASTLQGAKAETQYF

clone size: .
J gene: TRBJ2-5
V gene: TRBV15
CDR3 protein: CATSRVGIGMLSVETQYF

clone size: few
J gene: TRBJ1-1
V gene: TRBV9
CDR3 protein: CASSVGPPSHTEAFF

clone size: .
J gene: TRBJ1-1
V gene: TRBV29-1
CDR3 protein: CSVVRTGSTTEAFF

clone size: .
J gene: TRBJ2-2
V gene: TRBV19
CDR3 protein: CASRGLKQNTGELFF

clone size: .
J gene: TRBJ1-2
V gene: TRBV4-3
CDR3 protein: CASSHRPGQGYGYTF

clone size: once
J gene: TRBJ2-1
V gene: TRBV6-4
CDR3 protein: CASSEGQFYNEQFF

clone size: .
J gene: TRBJ2-1
V gene: TRBV9
CDR3 protein: CASSKTSGRTYNEQFF

clone size: .
J gene: TRBJ2-2
V gene: TRBV25-1
CDR3 protein: CASSEPGQGNTGELFF

clone size: many
J gene: TRBJ2-1
V gene: TRBV4-3
CDR3 protein: CASSQDTGYNEQFF

clone size: .
J gene: TRBJ1-2
V gene: TRBV15
CDR3 protein: CATSMWDGTSYTF

clone size: .
J gene: TRBJ2-7
V gene: TRBV19
CDR3 protein: CASSSSAGGFGEQYF

clone size: .
J gene: TRBJ1-1
V gene: TRBV25-1
CDR3 protein: CASSEFGGPTEAFF

clone size: few
J gene: TRBJ2-1
V gene: TRBV18
CDR3 protein: CASSPRDGYNEQFF

clone size: .
J gene: TRBJ1-2
V gene: TRBV6-6
CDR3 protein: CASSPQVGITNYGYTF

clone size: few
J gene: TRBJ1-1
V gene: TRBV29-1
CDR3 protein: CSARDRTLNTEAFF

clone size: few
J gene: TRBJ2-1
V gene: TRBV18
CDR3 protein: CASSPRERVGNEQFF

clone size: few
J gene: TRBJ2-6
V gene: TRBV4-3
CDR3 protein: CASSLGAGANVLTF

clone size: .
J gene: TRBJ2-2
V gene: TRBV9
CDR3 protein: CASSVVTGELFF